This T cell receptor beta chain was recorded in a study of liver allograft versus peripheral blood T cells. Across the whole study: A comparison was made between T cell receptor repertoires in transplanted livers and those in recipients' peripheral blood.

The V end was cut by 4 bases, the J end by 3 bases, with 13 bases between. Germline V CDR1 and CDR2: MNHNS, SASEGT. This CDR3 has 16 amino acids. By share, this clonotype counts as medium-sized. TCRdb itself ran the reads through MiXCR, one entry per CDR3 protein. The data show about 6,000 distinct CDR3 sequences, with approximately 15% seen just once and approximately 48% held by the top ten. The receptor comes from a human patient who had a liver transplant. Some T cells may be supplied by the graft donor. J is TRBJ2-6 and V is TRBV6-1; the D gene is possibly TRBD2 (6 bases). The DNA of the CDR3 is TGTGCCAGCAGTGCCAACTCGGGGGATGGGGCCAACGTCCTGACTTTC. This encodes CASSANSGDGANVLTF.